This T cell receptor (beta chain) was retrieved from a study of CD8+ T cells in alopecia areata. Sequencing relied on a cDNA template that was reverse transcribed from extracted RNA. Only in-frame clones appear in the TCRdb table, and some are missing; sequencing was by immunoSEQ multiplex PCR. Altogether around 200,000 clones are present, about 53% being singletons, with the ten largest covering roughly 10%. This clone has only a few counts. As yet, its antigen is unknown. The treatment was: oral pan-JAK inhibitor, 5-10 mg twice daily. Sorted out of PBMCs were CD4+ T cells and CD8+ T cells. Study-level points and caveats: Resident alphabeta T cells of normal skin are also sequenced in scalp samples. For patients receiving tofacitinib, scalp clonality and expanded CD8+ clones among the top 100 significantly decreased. More clonal than normal scalp was lesional scalp, particularly alopecia totalis/universalis.

There are 16 residues in the CDR3. CDR1 and CDR2 (germline): LGHNT, FRNRAP. V lost 2 bases and J 4 bases, leaving 17 bases between the germline ends. The V gene is TRBV12-5, the J gene TRBJ1-2; a weak D match, TRBD1 (6 bases). The clonotype originates from a human donor with alopecia areata. Sequencing used CD8+ T cells sorted from blood, obtained at week 24, from a patient treated with tofacitinib. This CDR3 is CASGLSYRDRPYGYTF. CDR3 bases: TGTGCTAGTGGTTTGAGCTACAGGGATCGGCCCTATGGCTACACCTTC. Full variable domain (outside the CDR3, taken from reference TRBV12-5 and TRBJ1-2): DARVTQTPRHKVTEMGQEVTMRCQPILGHNTVFWYRQTMMQGLELLAYFRNRAPLDDSGMPKDRFSAEMPDATLATLKIQPSEPRDSAVYFCASGLSYRDRPYGYTFGSGTRLTVV.